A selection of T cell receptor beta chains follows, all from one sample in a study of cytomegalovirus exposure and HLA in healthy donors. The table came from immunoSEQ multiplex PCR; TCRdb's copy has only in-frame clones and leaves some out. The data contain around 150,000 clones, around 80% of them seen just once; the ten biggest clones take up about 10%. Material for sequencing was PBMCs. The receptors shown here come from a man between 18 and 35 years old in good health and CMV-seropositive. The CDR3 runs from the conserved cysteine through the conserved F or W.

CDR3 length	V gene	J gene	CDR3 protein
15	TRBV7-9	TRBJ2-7	CASSGGQGAINEQYF
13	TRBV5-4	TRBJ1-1	CASSTEMNTEAFF
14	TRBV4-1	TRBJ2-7	CASSIGQGSYEQYF
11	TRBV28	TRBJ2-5	CASNLGGEQYF
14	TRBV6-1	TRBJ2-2	CAGRSGRVTGELFF
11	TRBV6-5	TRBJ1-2	CATGRREGYTF
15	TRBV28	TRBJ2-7	CASSSRSRPEYEQYF
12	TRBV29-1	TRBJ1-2	CSVELANYGYTF
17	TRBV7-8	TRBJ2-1	CASSLMTSGTPDNEQFF
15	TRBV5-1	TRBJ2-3	CASQGDLASTDTQYF
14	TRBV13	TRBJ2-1	CASSLQGARDEQFF
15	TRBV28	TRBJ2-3	CASSERESGTDTQYF
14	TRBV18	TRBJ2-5	CASSLRGGQETQYF
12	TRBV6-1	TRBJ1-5	CASSGYDQPQHF
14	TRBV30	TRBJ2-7	CAWSAGTTSYEQYF
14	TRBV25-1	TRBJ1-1	CASSENRRGTEAFF
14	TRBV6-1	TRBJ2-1	CASSEGGYYNEQFF
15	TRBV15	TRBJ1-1	CATAQGGRSNTEAFF
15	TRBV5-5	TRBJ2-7	CASSLDPADSYEQYF
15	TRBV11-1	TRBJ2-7	CASSPRTGGGYEQYF
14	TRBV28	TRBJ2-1	CASSTRQGADEQFF
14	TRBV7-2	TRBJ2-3	CASSQAPSIDTQYF
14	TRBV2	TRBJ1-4	CASSRTGGREKLFF
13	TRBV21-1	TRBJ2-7	CASRAPRAYEQYF